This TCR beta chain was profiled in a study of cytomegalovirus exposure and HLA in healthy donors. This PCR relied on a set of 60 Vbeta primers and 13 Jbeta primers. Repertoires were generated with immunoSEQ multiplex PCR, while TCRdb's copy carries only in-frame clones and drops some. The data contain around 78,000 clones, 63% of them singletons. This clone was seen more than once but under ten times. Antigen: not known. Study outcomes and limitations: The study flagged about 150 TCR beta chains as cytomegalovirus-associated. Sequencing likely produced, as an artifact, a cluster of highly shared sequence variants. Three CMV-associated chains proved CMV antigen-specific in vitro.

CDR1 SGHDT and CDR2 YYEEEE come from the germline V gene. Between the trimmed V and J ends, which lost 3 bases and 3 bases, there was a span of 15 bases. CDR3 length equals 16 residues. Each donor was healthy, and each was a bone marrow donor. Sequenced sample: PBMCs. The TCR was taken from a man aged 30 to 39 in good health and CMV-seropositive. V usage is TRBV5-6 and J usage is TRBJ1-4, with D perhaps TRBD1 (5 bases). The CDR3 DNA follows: TGTGCCAGCAGCTCCAGACAGACTCGGTCTAATGAAAAACTGTTTTTT. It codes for CASSSRQTRSNEKLFF.